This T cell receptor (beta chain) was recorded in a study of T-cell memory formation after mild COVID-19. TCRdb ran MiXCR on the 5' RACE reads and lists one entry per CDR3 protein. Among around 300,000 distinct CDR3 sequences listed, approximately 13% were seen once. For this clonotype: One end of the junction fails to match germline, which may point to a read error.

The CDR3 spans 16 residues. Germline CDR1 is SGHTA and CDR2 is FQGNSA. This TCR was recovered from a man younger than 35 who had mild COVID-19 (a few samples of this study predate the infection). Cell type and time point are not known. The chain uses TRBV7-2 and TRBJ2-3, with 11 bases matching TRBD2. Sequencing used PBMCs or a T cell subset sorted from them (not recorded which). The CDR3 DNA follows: TGTGCCAGAAGCTTACGACTAGCGGGGAGCACAGATACGCAGTATTTT. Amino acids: CARSLRLAGSTDTQYF.